A selection of T cell receptor beta chains follows, all from one sample in a study of blood T cell repertoires in COVID-19. Clones were sequenced by immunoSEQ multiplex PCR, and TCRdb holds only the in-frame ones, with some missing. The data hold approximately 84,000 clones, with about 80% observed a single time. The sample consisted of peripheral blood. These receptors were obtained from a man over 45 with active or convalescent COVID-19. Each CDR3 is given with its conserved first and last residue. A D gene is named only where the DNA matches it firmly. Some rows mark clone size as missing; the rest say once, few, many or name a class of expanded clone.

D: -; size: once; V: TRBV4-3; J: TRBJ1-1; CDR3: CASSLTTGPTEAFF; DNA: TGCGCCAGCAGCCTGACGACAGGCCCCACTGAAGCTTTCTTT
D: TRBD1; size: -; V: TRBV5-1; J: TRBJ1-4; CDR3: CASTLGTGDEKLFF; DNA: TGCGCCAGCACCCTAGGGACAGGGGATGAAAAACTGTTTTTT
D: -; size: few; V: TRBV11-2; J: TRBJ1-4; CDR3: CASSRGGTPTNEKLFF; DNA: TGTGCCAGCAGCAGGGGAGGAACACCAACTAATGAAAAACTGTTTTTT
D: -; size: -; V: TRBV5-1; J: TRBJ2-3; CDR3: CASSPPQGDTQYF; DNA: TGCGCCAGCAGCCCCCCCCAGGGTGATACGCAGTATTTT
D: TRBD2; size: -; V: TRBV4-1; J: TRBJ2-5; CDR3: CASSQVWPSGGPFQETQYF; DNA: TGCGCCAGCAGCCAAGTCTGGCCTAGCGGGGGGCCCTTCCAAGAGACCCAGTACTTC
D: TRBD1; size: -; V: TRBV3-1/TRBV3-2; J: TRBJ1-6; CDR3: CASSLRDRWSPLHF; DNA: TGTGCCAGCAGCCTCCGGGACAGGTGGTCACCCCTCCACTTT
D: -; size: -; V: TRBV5-4; J: TRBJ2-2; CDR3: CASSFTSGGRDTGELFF; DNA: TGTGCCAGCAGCTTCACCTCAGGGGGGAGAGACACCGGGGAGCTGTTTTTT
D: -; size: few; V: TRBV7-8; J: TRBJ1-5; CDR3: CASSISGGYQPQHF; DNA: TGTGCCAGCAGCATAAGCGGGGGGTATCAGCCCCAGCATTTT
D: -; size: few; V: TRBV6-4; J: TRBJ2-6; CDR3: CASSSTRQGGANVLTF; DNA: TGTGCCAGCAGTTCAACTCGCCAGGGTGGCGCCAACGTCCTGACTTTC
D: -; size: -; V: TRBV5-5; J: TRBJ2-3; CDR3: CASSYPLAPAFTDTQYF; DNA: TGTGCCAGCAGCTACCCCCTAGCGCCAGCCTTCACAGATACGCAGTATTTT
D: TRBD1; size: -; V: TRBV7-2; J: TRBJ1-2; CDR3: CASSLVRTGNGYTF; DNA: TGTGCCAGCAGCTTAGTTAGGACAGGGAATGGCTACACCTTC
D: TRBD1; size: -; V: TRBV5-8; J: TRBJ2-5; CDR3: CATEGAEETQYF; DNA: TGTGCCACCGAGGGGGCGGAAGAGACCCAGTACTTC
D: -; size: -; V: TRBV12-5; J: TRBJ1-2; CDR3: CASGLDRALGGYTF; DNA: TGTGCTAGTGGTTTGGACAGGGCCTTAGGAGGCTACACCTTC
D: TRBD2; size: -; V: TRBV7-3; J: TRBJ2-3; CDR3: CASSPRGLAGATPDTQYF; DNA: TGTGCCAGCAGCCCCAGGGGTTTAGCGGGGGCCACCCCAGATACGCAGTATTTT
D: TRBD1; size: -; V: TRBV4-1; J: TRBJ2-3; CDR3: CASSQEGQGSTDTQYF; DNA: TGCGCCAGCAGCCAAGAGGGACAGGGAAGCACAGATACGCAGTATTTT
D: -; size: -; V: TRBV7-2; J: TRBJ2-1; CDR3: CASSQGFYNEQFF; DNA: TGTGCCAGCAGCCAGGGATTCTACAATGAGCAGTTCTTC
D: -; size: -; V: TRBV27; J: TRBJ1-2; CDR3: CASRREGWGYTF; DNA: TGTGCCAGCAGGCGGGAAGGATGGGGCTACACCTTC
D: -; size: few; V: TRBV14; J: TRBJ2-7; CDR3: CASSQDAGSSYEQYF; DNA: TGTGCCAGCAGCCAAGATGCAGGAAGCTCCTACGAGCAGTACTTC
D: -; size: -; V: TRBV9; J: TRBJ1-6; CDR3: CASSVDSQSSYNSPLHF; DNA: TGTGCCAGCAGCGTAGATAGCCAGAGCTCCTATAATTCACCCCTCCACTTT
D: -; size: -; V: TRBV15; J: TRBJ1-1; CDR3: CATSRDRQDTEAFF; DNA: TGTGCCACCAGCAGAGACAGACAGGACACTGAAGCTTTCTTT
D: -; size: -; V: TRBV5-6; J: TRBJ2-1; CDR3: CASSPGLYNEQFF; DNA: TGTGCCAGCAGCCCGGGACTCTACAATGAGCAGTTCTTC
D: -; size: -; V: TRBV13; J: TRBJ1-2; CDR3: CASSFWTASYGYTF; DNA: TGTGCCAGCAGCTTTTGGACAGCGTCTTATGGCTACACCTTC
D: TRBD1; size: -; V: TRBV25-1; J: TRBJ1-2; CDR3: CASSASGTGIGYTF; DNA: TGTGCCAGCAGTGCCTCCGGGACAGGGATTGGCTACACCTTC
D: TRBD2; size: -; V: TRBV7-3; J: TRBJ2-3; CDR3: CASSLGLAEHTDTQYF; DNA: TGTGCCAGCAGCTTAGGGCTAGCGGAACACACAGATACGCAGTATTTT
D: TRBD1; size: -; V: TRBV30; J: TRBJ1-2; CDR3: CAWSPNRQGFGYGYTF; DNA: TGTGCCTGGAGTCCAAATCGACAGGGTTTCGGCTATGGCTACACCTTC
D: -; size: -; V: TRBV25-1; J: TRBJ1-1; CDR3: CASSEYKMGGRDTEAFF; DNA: TGTGCCAGCAGTGAATATAAGATGGGGGGGCGCGACACTGAAGCTTTCTTT
D: -; size: medium-sized; V: TRBV11-2; J: TRBJ2-7; CDR3: CASSLSDSYEQYF; DNA: TGTGCCAGCAGCTTGAGCGATTCCTACGAGCAGTACTTC
D: TRBD2; size: -; V: TRBV19; J: TRBJ2-7; CDR3: CASSTGTRNYEQYF; DNA: TGTGCCAGTAGCACCGGGACTAGGAACTACGAGCAGTACTTC
D: -; size: medium-sized; V: TRBV5-6; J: TRBJ1-5; CDR3: CASSGLNQPQHF; DNA: TGTGCCAGCAGCGGGCTCAATCAGCCCCAGCATTTT
D: -; size: -; V: TRBV14; J: TRBJ2-3; CDR3: CASSPYSSTDTQYF; DNA: TGTGCCAGCAGCCCCTACTCTAGCACAGATACGCAGTATTTT
D: -; size: -; V: TRBV4-3; J: TRBJ1-5; CDR3: CASSQDRGGGQPQHF; DNA: TGCGCCAGCAGCCAAGATCGAGGGGGAGGGCAGCCCCAGCATTTT
D: TRBD2; size: -; V: TRBV11-3; J: TRBJ2-2; CDR3: CASSSPSGGAQGGELFF; DNA: TGTGCCAGCAGCTCCCCCAGCGGGGGGGCCCAGGGCGGGGAGCTGTTTTTT
D: -; size: -; V: TRBV5-1; J: TRBJ1-4; CDR3: CASSLGGAVEKLFF; DNA: TGCGCCAGCAGCTTAGGGGGGGCAGTTGAAAAACTGTTTTTT
D: -; size: -; V: TRBV7-3; J: TRBJ2-3; CDR3: CASSLRGTSTDTQYF; DNA: TGTGCCAGCAGCTTACGGGGTACGAGCACAGATACGCAGTATTTT
D: -; size: once; V: TRBV6-5; J: TRBJ2-1; CDR3: CASSSHQEQFF; DNA: TGTGCCAGCAGTTCCCACCAGGAGCAGTTCTTC
D: -; size: -; V: TRBV30; J: TRBJ1-1; CDR3: CAWTSHRVTEAFF; DNA: TGTGCCTGGACCTCCCACAGGGTGACTGAAGCTTTCTTT
D: TRBD2; size: -; V: TRBV30; J: TRBJ2-2; CDR3: CAWTGGSNTGELFF; DNA: TGTGCCTGGACGGGAGGTTCGAACACCGGGGAGCTGTTTTTT
D: -; size: -; V: TRBV7-3; J: TRBJ1-2; CDR3: CASSLGDSYTPYGYTF; DNA: TGTGCCAGCAGCTTAGGAGACAGTTACACTCCCTATGGCTACACCTTC
D: -; size: once; V: TRBV7-9; J: TRBJ1-1; CDR3: CASSFLTGGNTEAFF; DNA: TGTGCCAGCAGCTTTCTGACAGGAGGGAACACTGAAGCTTTCTTT
D: TRBD2; size: -; V: TRBV5-1; J: TRBJ2-2; CDR3: CASNPRERGNTGELFF; DNA: TGCGCCAGCAACCCCAGAGAGCGGGGGAACACCGGGGAGCTGTTTTTT
D: TRBD2; size: -; V: TRBV7-6; J: TRBJ2-7; CDR3: CASSLGPGGRDEQYF; DNA: TGTGCCAGCAGCTTAGGACCGGGGGGACGGGACGAGCAGTACTTC
D: -; size: -; V: TRBV6-6; J: TRBJ1-5; CDR3: CASSRIINQPQHF; DNA: TGTGCCAGCAGCAGGATCATCAATCAGCCCCAGCATTTT
D: -; size: -; V: TRBV21-1; J: TRBJ1-5; CDR3: CASSRLGAGSSNQPQHF; DNA: TGTGCCAGCAGCCGACTAGGTGCAGGGTCGAGCAATCAGCCCCAGCATTTT
D: TRBD2; size: -; V: TRBV7-2; J: TRBJ2-5; CDR3: CASSSEAGGPETQYF; DNA: TGTGCCAGCAGCTCCGAAGCGGGGGGGCCTGAGACCCAGTACTTC
D: -; size: -; V: TRBV27; J: TRBJ2-1; CDR3: CASRNTGINEQFF; DNA: TGTGCCAGCAGAAACACAGGGATCAATGAGCAGTTCTTC
D: TRBD2; size: -; V: TRBV5-1; J: TRBJ2-1; CDR3: CASSLAGGNNNEQFF; DNA: TGCGCCAGCAGCTTGGCCGGGGGGAATAACAATGAGCAGTTCTTC
D: TRBD2; size: -; V: TRBV7-7; J: TRBJ2-5; CDR3: CASSLGGLAGRETQYF; DNA: TGTGCTAGCAGCTTAGGGGGACTAGCGGGGAGAGAGACCCAGTACTTC
D: TRBD1; size: -; V: TRBV11-2; J: TRBJ1-1; CDR3: CASSIRQGGTEAFF; DNA: TGTGCCAGCAGCATAAGACAGGGAGGAACTGAAGCTTTCTTT
D: TRBD1; size: -; V: TRBV14; J: TRBJ2-2; CDR3: CASSQVGTESTGELFF; DNA: TGTGCCAGCAGCCAAGTTGGGACAGAGAGTACCGGGGAGCTGTTTTTT
D: -; size: few; V: TRBV10-1; J: TRBJ1-5; CDR3: CASPGGDNQPQHF; DNA: TGCGCCAGTCCTGGGGGGGACAATCAGCCCCAGCATTTT
D: TRBD1; size: -; V: TRBV6-4; J: TRBJ2-1; CDR3: CASSRDRGRDEQFF; DNA: TGTGCCAGCAGCCGGGACAGGGGTCGGGATGAGCAGTTCTTC
D: TRBD2; size: -; V: TRBV11-2; J: TRBJ2-3; CDR3: CASSSGLAGVIRDTQYF; DNA: TGTGCCAGCAGCTCCGGACTAGCGGGGGTAATTCGGGATACGCAGTATTTT
D: -; size: -; V: TRBV10-3; J: TRBJ2-5; CDR3: CAIRSGSGQETQYF; DNA: TGTGCCATCAGGAGCGGTAGCGGCCAAGAGACCCAGTACTTC
D: TRBD1; size: -; V: TRBV7-6; J: TRBJ1-2; CDR3: CASSSTGGADYGYTF; DNA: TGTGCCAGCAGCTCCACAGGGGGCGCCGACTATGGCTACACCTTC
D: -; size: -; V: TRBV2; J: TRBJ2-3; CDR3: CASQAGPSTDTQYF; DNA: TGTGCCAGCCAAGCGGGCCCTAGCACAGATACGCAGTATTTT